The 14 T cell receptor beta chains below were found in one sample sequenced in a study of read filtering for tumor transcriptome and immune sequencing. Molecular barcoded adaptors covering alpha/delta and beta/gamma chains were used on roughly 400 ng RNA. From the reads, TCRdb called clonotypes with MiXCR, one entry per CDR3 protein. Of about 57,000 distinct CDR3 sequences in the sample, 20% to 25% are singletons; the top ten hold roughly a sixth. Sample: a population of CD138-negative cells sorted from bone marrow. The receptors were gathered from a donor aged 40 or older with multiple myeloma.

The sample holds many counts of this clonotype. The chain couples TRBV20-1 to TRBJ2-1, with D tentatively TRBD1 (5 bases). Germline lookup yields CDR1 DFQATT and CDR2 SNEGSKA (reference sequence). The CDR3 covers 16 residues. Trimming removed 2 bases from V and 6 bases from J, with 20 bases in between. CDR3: CSARSDRYREFNEQFF. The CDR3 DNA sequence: TGCAGTGCTAGATCTGACAGATACCGCGAATTCAATGAGCAGTTCTTC.

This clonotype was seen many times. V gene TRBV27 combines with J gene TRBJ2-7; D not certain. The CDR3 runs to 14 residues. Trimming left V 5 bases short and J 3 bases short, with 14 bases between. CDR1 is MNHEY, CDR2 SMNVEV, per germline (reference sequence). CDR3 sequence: CASSPSGSYYEQYF. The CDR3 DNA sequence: TGTGCCAGCAGTCCCAGTGGATCCTACTACGAGCAGTACTTC.

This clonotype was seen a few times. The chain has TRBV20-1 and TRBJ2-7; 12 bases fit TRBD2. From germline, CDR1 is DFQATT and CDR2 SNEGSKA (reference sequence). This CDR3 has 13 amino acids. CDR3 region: CRVLAGGTGGQYF. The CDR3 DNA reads TGCAGGGTACTAGCGGGAGGTACCGGGGGGCAGTACTTC.

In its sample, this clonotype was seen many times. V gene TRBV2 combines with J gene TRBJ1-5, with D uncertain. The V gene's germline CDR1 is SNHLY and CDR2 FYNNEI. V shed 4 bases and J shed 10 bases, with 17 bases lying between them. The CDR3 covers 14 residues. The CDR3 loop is CASSGQTVPYPQHF. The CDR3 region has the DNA TGTGCCAGCAGTGGTCAGACTGTTCCTTATCCCCAGCATTTT.

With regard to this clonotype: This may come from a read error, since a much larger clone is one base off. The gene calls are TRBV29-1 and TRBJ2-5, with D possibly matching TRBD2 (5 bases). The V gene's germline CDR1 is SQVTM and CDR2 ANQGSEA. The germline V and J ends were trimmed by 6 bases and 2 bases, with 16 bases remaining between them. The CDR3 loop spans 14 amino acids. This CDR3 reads CSVALYERQETQYF. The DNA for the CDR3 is TGCAGCGTCGCCCTGTATGAGCGGCAAGAGACCCAGTACTTC. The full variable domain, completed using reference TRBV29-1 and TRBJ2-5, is SAVISQKPSRDICQRGTSLTIQCQVDSQVTMMFWYRQQPGQSLTLIATANQGSEATYESGFVIDKFPISRPNLTFSTLTVSNMSPEDSSIYLCSVALYERQETQYFGPGTRLLVL.

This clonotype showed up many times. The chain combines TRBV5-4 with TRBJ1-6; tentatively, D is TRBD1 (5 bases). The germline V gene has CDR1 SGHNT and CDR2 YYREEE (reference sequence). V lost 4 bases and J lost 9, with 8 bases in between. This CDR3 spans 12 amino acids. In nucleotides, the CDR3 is TGTGCCAGCAGCACCAGGGTTTCACCCCTCCACTTT. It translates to CASSTRVSPLHF.

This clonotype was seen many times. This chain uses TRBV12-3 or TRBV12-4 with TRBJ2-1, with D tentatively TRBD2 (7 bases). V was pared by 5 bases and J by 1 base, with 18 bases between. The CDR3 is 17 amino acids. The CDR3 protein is CASSPRRGGASYNEQFF. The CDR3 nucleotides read TGTGCCAGCAGTCCACGACGCGGGGGCGCTTCCTACAATGAGCAGTTCTTC.

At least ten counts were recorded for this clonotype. The CDR3 coding sequence is TGCAGCGCCACCCGAAGTGGATTTTACGAGCAGTACTTC. It encodes CSATRSGFYEQYF. The chain is built from TRBV29-1 and TRBJ2-7; no clear D. The CDR3 totals 13 residues. Trimming shortened V by 7 bases and J by 4 bases, and 17 bases separated the two germline ends. Germline-derived CDR1 and CDR2 are SQVTM and ANQGSEA.

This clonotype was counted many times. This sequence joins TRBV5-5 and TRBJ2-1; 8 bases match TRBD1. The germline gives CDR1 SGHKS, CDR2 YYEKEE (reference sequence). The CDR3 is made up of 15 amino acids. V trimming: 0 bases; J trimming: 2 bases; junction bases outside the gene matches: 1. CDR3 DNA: TGTGCCAGCAGCTTGGGGACAGGGACCTACAATGAGCAGTTCTTC. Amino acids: CASSLGTGTYNEQFF.

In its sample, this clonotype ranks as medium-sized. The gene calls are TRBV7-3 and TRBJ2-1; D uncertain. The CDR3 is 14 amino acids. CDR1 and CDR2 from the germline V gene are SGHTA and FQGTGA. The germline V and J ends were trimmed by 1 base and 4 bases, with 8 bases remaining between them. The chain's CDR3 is CASSLIAEYNEQFF. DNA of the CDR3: TGTGCCAGCAGCTTAATCGCGGAGTACAATGAGCAGTTCTTC.

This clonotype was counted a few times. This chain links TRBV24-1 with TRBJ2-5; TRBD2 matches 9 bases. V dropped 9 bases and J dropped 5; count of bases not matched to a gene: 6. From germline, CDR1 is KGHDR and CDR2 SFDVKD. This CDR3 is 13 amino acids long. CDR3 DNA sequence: TGTGCCACCGGGGTAGCGGGAGTTGAGACCCAGTACTTC. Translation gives CATGVAGVETQYF.

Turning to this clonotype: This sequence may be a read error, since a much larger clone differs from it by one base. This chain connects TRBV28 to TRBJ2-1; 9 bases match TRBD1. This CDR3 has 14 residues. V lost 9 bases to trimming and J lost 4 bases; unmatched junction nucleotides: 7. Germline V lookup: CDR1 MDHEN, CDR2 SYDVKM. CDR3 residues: CARSHGTGYNEQFF. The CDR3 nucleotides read TGTGCCAGAAGTCACGGGACAGGGTACAATGAGCAGTTCTTC.

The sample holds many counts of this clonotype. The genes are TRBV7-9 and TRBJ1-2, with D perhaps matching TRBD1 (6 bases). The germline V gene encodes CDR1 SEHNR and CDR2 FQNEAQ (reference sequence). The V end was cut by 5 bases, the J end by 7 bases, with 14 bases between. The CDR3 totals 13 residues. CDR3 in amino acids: CASSPQGGIGYTF. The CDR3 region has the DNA TGTGCCAGCAGCCCCCAAGGGGGAATTGGCTACACCTTC.

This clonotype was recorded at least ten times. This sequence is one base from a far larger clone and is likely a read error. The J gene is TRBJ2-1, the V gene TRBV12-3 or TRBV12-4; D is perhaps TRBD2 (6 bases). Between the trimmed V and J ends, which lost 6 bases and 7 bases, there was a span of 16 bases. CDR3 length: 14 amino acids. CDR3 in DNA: TGTGCCAGCAGCCGCTGGGACGGGGGTAATGAGCAGTTCTTC. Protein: CASSRWDGGNEQFF.